Below, 11 T cell receptor beta chains from the same sample are listed, as sequenced in a study of cytomegalovirus exposure and HLA in healthy donors. In the PCR, 60 Vbeta and 13 Jbeta primers were used. Sequencing used immunoSEQ multiplex PCR; TCRdb keeps in-frame clones, though not all of them. This table holds roughly 110,000 clones, over 55% found once. Sequencing used PBMCs. The receptor set was obtained from a female donor in good health and CMV-seronegative.

In nucleotides, the CDR3 is TGTGCCAGCAGTTACAGGCGGGAGGGGAGCTACGAGCAGTACTTC. It yields the protein CASSYRREGSYEQYF. The chain uses TRBV6-5 and TRBJ2-7, with TRBD2 identical over 9 bases. The V gene's germline CDR1 is MNHEY and CDR2 SVGAGI. V was pared by 2 bases and J by 3 bases, with 5 bases of the junction left unmatched. This CDR3 has 15 amino acids.

V and J are TRBV14 and TRBJ2-7; 15 bases align to TRBD2. Germline trimming cut 4 bases from V and 1 base from J; bases unmatched to any gene: 8. The CDR3 sequence is 18 residues long. Germline assignment: CDR1 SGHDN and CDR2 FVKESK. This chain's CDR3 is CASSPGLAGGLQSYEQYF. In DNA form, the CDR3 reads TGTGCCAGCAGCCCGGGACTAGCGGGAGGATTGCAGTCCTACGAGCAGTACTTC.

This chain connects TRBV7-9 to TRBJ2-1; 8 positions agree with TRBD2. This CDR3 spans 14 amino acids. Germline V gives CDR1 SEHNR, CDR2 FQNEAQ (reference sequence). V lost 5 bases to trimming and J lost 6 bases; unmatched junction nucleotides: 6. The CDR3 reads CASSPSGRSNEQFF. In DNA, the CDR3 is TGTGCCAGCAGCCCTAGCGGGCGCTCCAATGAGCAGTTCTTC. Variable domain in full (rest from reference TRBV7-9 and TRBJ2-1): DTGVSQNPRHKITKRGQNVTFRCDPISEHNRLYWYRQTLGQGPEFLTYFQNEAQLEKSRLLSDRFSAERPKGSFSTLEIQRTEQGDSAMYLCASSPSGRSNEQFFGPGTRLTVL.

The gene calls are TRBV28 and TRBJ2-6; maybe TRBD2 (6 bases). Trimming stripped 8 bases from V and 2 bases from J, with 13 bases between. CDR1 and CDR2 (germline): MDHEN, SYDVKM. CDR3 length: 15 amino acids. The CDR3 DNA reads TGTGCCAGCTCTATGGGGGGAACTGGGGCCAACGTCCTGACTTTC. It encodes CASSMGGTGANVLTF.

This chain joins TRBV7-2 and TRBJ2-3; possibly TRBD2 for D (5 bases). Germline assignment: CDR1 SGHTA and CDR2 FQGNSA. Trimming cost V 4 bases and J 6 bases, with 14 bases left between them. The CDR3 covers 14 residues. The CDR3 DNA follows: TGTGCCAGCAGCTCCCAGGCTAGCCAGGATACGCAGTATTTT. Residues: CASSSQASQDTQYF.

This chain connects TRBV5-1 to TRBJ2-7; TRBD2 aligns across 7 bases. The CDR3 covers 12 residues. The J segment lost 6 bases and the V segment lost 6 bases, leaving 6 bases of the junction unmatched. Germline loops: CDR1 SGHRS, CDR2 YFSETQ. The CDR3 loop reads CASMEPGGEQYF. CDR3 DNA sequence: TGCGCCAGCATGGAACCGGGGGGCGAGCAGTACTTC.

The genes are TRBV7-8 and TRBJ1-5; D gene uncertain. The CDR3 is 16 residues long. V lost 0 bases to trimming and J lost 3 bases, with 12 bases between them. Germline V lookup: CDR1 SGHVS, CDR2 FQNEAQ. The CDR3 DNA follows: TGTGCCAGCAGCTTAGCTCCGGGGAGGGTCAATCAGCCCCAGCATTTT. This codes for CASSLAPGRVNQPQHF.

This clone has more than one count but fewer than ten. This chain uses TRBV19 with TRBJ2-3, with 10 bases aligning to TRBD1. The CDR3 runs to 16 residues. Germline V gives CDR1 LNHDA, CDR2 SQIVND (reference sequence). V lost 4 bases to trimming and J lost 4 bases; unmatched junction nucleotides: 8. Here the CDR3 reads CASSTLGTGAPDTQYF. In DNA form, the CDR3 reads TGTGCCAGTAGTACCCTCGGGACAGGGGCTCCAGATACGCAGTATTTT.

The chain joins TRBV7-9 to TRBJ2-3; 7 bases match TRBD2. Germline CDR1 SEHNR, CDR2 FQNEAQ (reference sequence). Trimming removed 2 bases from V and 3 bases from J; junction bases left unmatched: 5. The length of the CDR3 is 15 residues. CDR3: CASSLLGGSTDTQYF. In nucleotides, the CDR3 is TGTGCCAGCAGCTTATTGGGGGGGTCAACAGATACGCAGTATTTT. The full variable domain, rest sourced from reference TRBV7-9 and TRBJ2-3, is DTGVSQNPRHKITKRGQNVTFRCDPISEHNRLYWYRQTLGQGPEFLTYFQNEAQLEKSRLLSDRFSAERPKGSFSTLEIQRTEQGDSAMYLCASSLLGGSTDTQYFGPGTRLTVL.

The chain has TRBV9 and TRBJ2-3, with D maybe TRBD2 (5 bases). Trimming stripped 0 bases from V and 1 base from J, with 9 bases between. The CDR3 loop spans 15 amino acids. The germline CDR1 and CDR2 sequences are SGDLS and YYNGEE. This CDR3 reads CASSVVGSGTDTQYF. The CDR3 coding sequence is TGTGCCAGCAGCGTAGTTGGTAGCGGCACAGATACGCAGTATTTT.

There are a few counts of this clone. J is TRBJ2-1 and V is TRBV5-5; a weak D match, TRBD2 (5 bases). The V gene's germline CDR1 is SGHKS and CDR2 YYEKEE (reference sequence). V dropped 0 bases and J dropped 7 bases, with 17 bases sitting between them. This CDR3 has 16 residues. For the CDR3, the DNA is TGTGCCAGCAGCTTGGTCCTTCGGACTGAACCTAATGAGCAGTTCTTC. Translating gives CASSLVLRTEPNEQFF.